This T cell receptor (beta chain) was captured in a study of T cells after yellow fever vaccination. Study conclusions and caveats: FACS-sorted repertoires might harbor abundant contaminating clonotypes from the bulk population.

This clonotype has only a few counts. Its antigen remains unidentified. The CDR3 runs 14 residues. V lost 6 bases, J lost 3 bases, and 14 bases lay in between. TCRdb recomputed calls from the 5' RACE reads with MiXCR, one row per CDR3 protein. The table shows some 340,000 distinct CDR3 sequences, with roughly 3.9% occurring only once. The sequences come from PBMCs, collected 5 days after the yellow fever booster vaccination. The chain is built from TRBV12-3 or TRBV12-4 and TRBJ2-5, with D possibly matching TRBD2 (6 bases). This receptor was obtained from a young man who received the YFV17D yellow fever vaccine. For the CDR3, the DNA is TGTGCCAGCAGACACCGGGGGAGCGAAGAGACCCAGTACTTC. It is translated as CASRHRGSEETQYF.